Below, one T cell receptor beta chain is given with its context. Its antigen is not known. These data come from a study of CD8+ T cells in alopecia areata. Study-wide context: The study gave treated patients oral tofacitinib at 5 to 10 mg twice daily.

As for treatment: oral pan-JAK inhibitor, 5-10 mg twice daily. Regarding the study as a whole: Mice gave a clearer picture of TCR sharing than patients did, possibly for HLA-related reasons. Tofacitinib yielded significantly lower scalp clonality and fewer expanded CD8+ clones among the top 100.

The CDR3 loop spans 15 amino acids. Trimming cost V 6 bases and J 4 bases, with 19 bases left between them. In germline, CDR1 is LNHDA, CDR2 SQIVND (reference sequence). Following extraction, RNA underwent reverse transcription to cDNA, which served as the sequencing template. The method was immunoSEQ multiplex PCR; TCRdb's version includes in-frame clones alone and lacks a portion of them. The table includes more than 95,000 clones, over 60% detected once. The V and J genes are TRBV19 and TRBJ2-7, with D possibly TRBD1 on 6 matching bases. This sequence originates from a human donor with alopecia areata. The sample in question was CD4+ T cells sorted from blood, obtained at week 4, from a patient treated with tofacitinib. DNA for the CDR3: TGTGCCAGTAGAAACAGGGCCGAGGGGACATACGAGCAGTACTTC. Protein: CASRNRAEGTYEQYF. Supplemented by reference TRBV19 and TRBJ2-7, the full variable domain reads DGGITQSPKYLFRKEGQNVTLSCEQNLNHDAMYWYRQDPGQGLRLIYYSQIVNDFQKGDIAEGYSVSREKKESFPLTVTSAQKNPTAFYLCASRNRAEGTYEQYFGPGTRLTVT.